This T cell receptor beta chain was identified during a study of cytomegalovirus exposure and HLA in healthy donors. Study as a whole: The 100 to 150 validation repertoires matched the roughly 630 first-cohort repertoires in platform, a later analysis reported. Study-level findings and limits: Reports showed the classifier diagnosing cytomegalovirus status with high specificity and sensitivity. Most TCRs appeared rarely, but some public TCRs recurred in many donors.

The V and J ends lost 4 bases and 4 bases, in that order; junction bases with no gene match: 15. Germline lookup yields CDR1 MDHEN and CDR2 SYDVKM. CDR3 length: 18 residues. Points on this clone: As yet, its antigen is unknown.

Assay: immunoSEQ multiplex PCR; the TCRdb copy retains only in-frame clones and omits some. This sample has some 56,000 clones, with approximately 94% found just once. The genes are TRBV28 and TRBJ2-5; 10 bases are shared with TRBD1. The TCR was taken from a man aged 18 to 30 in good health and CMV-seronegative. Sequencing input: PBMCs. For the CDR3, the DNA is TGTGCCAGCAGTTCAAAAGACAGGGGGCTGGCCGGGGGAGAGACCCAGTACTTC. Protein sequence: CASSSKDRGLAGGETQYF.